The 15 T cell receptor beta chains listed next were all sequenced from one sample in a study of cytomegalovirus exposure and HLA in healthy donors. PCR primers comprised 60 Vbeta and 13 Jbeta primers. Some clones are missing from TCRdb's copy, which holds only in-frame ones; the method was immunoSEQ multiplex PCR. This listing includes some 180,000 clones. The sample consisted of PBMCs. These receptors all come from a man aged 25-45 years in good health and CMV-seronegative.

V usage is TRBV5-4 and J usage is TRBJ2-1, with D possibly TRBD1 on 6 matching bases. The CDR3 sequence is 15 residues long. CDR1 and CDR2 (germline): SGHNT, YYREEE (reference sequence). Trimming left V 1 base short and J 1 base short, with 9 bases between. The CDR3 region is CASSLRDRSYNEQFF. The DNA of the CDR3 is TGTGCCAGCAGCTTGCGAGACAGGTCCTACAATGAGCAGTTCTTC.

The V and J genes are TRBV7-7 and TRBJ2-1; possibly TRBD2 for D (5 bases). The CDR3 runs to 14 residues. Germline CDR1 and CDR2: SSHAT and FNYEAQ (reference sequence). Trimming removed 1 base from V and 5 bases from J, with 9 bases in between. CDR3 DNA: TGTGCCAGCAGCTTAGTGGGAGACCACAATGAGCAGTTCTTC. Its translation is CASSLVGDHNEQFF.

The V call is TRBV6-1, the J call TRBJ1-1, with no clear D. This CDR3 has 12 amino acids. Germline V gene sequence: CDR1 MNHNS, CDR2 SASEGT. Deletions cut 8 bases from V and 5 bases from J, with 12 bases between. The CDR3 region is CASLEGVTEAFF. As DNA, the CDR3 is TGTGCCAGCCTCGAGGGAGTTACTGAAGCTTTCTTT.

The chain has TRBV19 and TRBJ1-5; 7 bases align to TRBD1. Germline CDR1 reads LNHDA; CDR2 reads SQIVND (reference sequence). The CDR3 is made up of 15 amino acids. V lost 5 bases, J lost 0 bases, and 4 bases stayed unmatched. CDR3 sequence (DNA): TGTGCCAGTAGTTATGGACAGGCTAGCAATCAGCCCCAGCATTTT. It is translated as CASSYGQASNQPQHF.

With respect to this clone: Other DNA sequences from this sample encode an identical CDR3 as well. The chain carries TRBV30 and TRBJ2-7, with TRBD2 matching 7 bases. The CDR3 is 13 residues long. V lost 0 bases, J lost 6 bases, and 5 bases stayed unmatched. Germline assignment: CDR1 GTSNPN and CDR2 SVGIG (reference sequence). CDR3 residues: CAWSVVTGGEQYF. The CDR3 nucleotides read TGTGCCTGGAGTGTAGTAACGGGGGGCGAGCAGTACTTC. The whole variable domain, filled in from reference TRBV30 and TRBJ2-7, reads SQTIHQWPATLVQPVGSPLSLECTVEGTSNPNLYWYRQAAGRGLQLLFYSVGIGQISSEVPQNLSASRPQDRQFILSSKKLLLSDSGFYLCAWSVVTGGEQYFGPGTRLTVT.

V usage is TRBV28 and J usage is TRBJ2-7; TRBD1 matches at 10 bases. Germline V gene data show CDR1 as MDHEN and CDR2 as SYDVKM. After removal of 6 bases from V and 5 bases from J, the junction contained 7 bases not matched to a gene. This CDR3 is 14 amino acids long. The CDR3 protein is CASRGADRGHEQYF. In DNA, the CDR3 is TGTGCCAGCAGGGGAGCCGACAGGGGGCACGAGCAGTACTTC.

About this clone itself: Other DNA sequences in the sample encode the same CDR3. The chain combines TRBV9 with TRBJ1-1; 7 bases agree with TRBD1. Germline V gives CDR1 SGDLS, CDR2 YYNGEE. V lost 4 bases and J lost 0; bases outside the gene matches: 6. CDR3 size: 15 residues. As DNA, the CDR3 is TGTGCCAGCAGCCCCCGACAGGGTATGAACACTGAAGCTTTCTTT. Encoded protein: CASSPRQGMNTEAFF.

The chain links TRBV5-1 to TRBJ2-3, with D possibly TRBD2 on 6 matching bases. The CDR3 runs to 17 residues. Trimming left V 0 bases short and J 2 bases short, with 16 bases between. CDR1 SGHRS and CDR2 YFSETQ come from the germline V gene. The CDR3: CASSLAGGVRATDTQYF. DNA for the CDR3: TGCGCCAGCAGCTTGGCCGGCGGGGTCAGGGCCACAGATACGCAGTATTTT.

J is TRBJ1-5 and V is TRBV5-1; D call uncertain. Germline-derived CDR1 and CDR2 are SGHRS and YFSETQ. Trimming took 1 base from V and 1 from J, leaving 9 bases between them. The CDR3 sequence is 15 residues long. As DNA, the CDR3 is TGCGCCAGCAGCTTGCTTGGGGAGAGCAATCAGCCCCAGCATTTT. Residues: CASSLLGESNQPQHF.

V gene TRBV7-2 combines with J gene TRBJ1-3, with D possibly matching TRBD1 (6 bases). Between the trimmed V and J ends, which lost 5 bases and 1 base, there was a span of 15 bases. The CDR3 sequence is 16 residues long. CDR1 and CDR2 (germline): SGHTA, FQGNSA. CDR3 loop: CASSLGGGRSGNTIYF. The CDR3 DNA is TGTGCCAGCAGCCTAGGGGGGGGCAGGTCTGGAAACACCATATATTTT.

About this clone itself: One junction end disagrees with the germline gene, perhaps due to a read error. The chain joins TRBV7-2 to TRBJ1-1; weak D call: TRBD1 (5 bases). The germline CDR1 and CDR2 sequences are SGHTA and FQGNSA. The CDR3 runs to 13 residues. The CDR3 coding sequence is TGTGCCAGCAGCTTACAATGGGGCACTGAGGCTTTCTTT. It codes for CASSLQWGTEAFF.

The V call is TRBV10-1, the J call TRBJ2-1, with unresolved D. Trimming left V 5 bases short and J 7 bases short, with 6 bases between. The CDR3 runs to 11 residues. The germline CDR1 and CDR2 sequences are WNHNN and SYGVQD (reference sequence). As DNA, the CDR3 is TGCGCCAGCAGTCACGGGAATGAGCAGTTCTTC. Translated: CASSHGNEQFF.

This chain links TRBV19 with TRBJ1-5; tentative D call: TRBD1 (5 bases). From germline, CDR1 is LNHDA and CDR2 SQIVND (reference sequence). The CDR3 has 15 amino acids. Trimming cost V 4 bases and J 0 bases, with 10 bases left between them. The DNA of the CDR3 is TGTGCCAGTAGTAAAGGGGACTATAGCAATCAGCCCCAGCATTTT. Its protein is CASSKGDYSNQPQHF.

The chain couples TRBV2 to TRBJ2-1; D gene ambiguous. CDR1 is SNHLY, CDR2 FYNNEI, per germline. CDR3 size: 11 residues. The germline V and J ends were trimmed by 2 bases and 7 bases, with 3 bases remaining between them. CDR3 sequence reads: CASSEYNEQFF. Here the CDR3 DNA reads TGTGCCAGCAGTGAATATAATGAGCAGTTCTTC.

The chain carries TRBV7-9 and TRBJ2-7, with 7 nucleotides matching TRBD1. The CDR3 consists of 14 residues. V was clipped by 1 base and J by 5 bases; unmatched bases: 5. Germline CDR1 SEHNR, CDR2 FQNEAQ (reference sequence). The CDR3 DNA sequence: TGTGCCAGCAGCTTAGATCTAGGGGGCGACGAGCAGTACTTC. This encodes CASSLDLGGDEQYF.